A selection of T cell receptor beta chains follows, all from one sample in a study of Ad26.COV2.S vaccination and SARS-CoV-2 variants. Clones were sequenced by immunoSEQ multiplex PCR, and TCRdb holds only the in-frame ones, with some missing. The table shows 440,000 or so clones, with around 89% occurring only once. Sequencing was performed on peripheral blood, taken in a trial of Ad26.COV2.S vaccine versus placebo. The source of these receptors is a person aged 18-65 years who received the Ad26.COV2.S COVID-19 vaccine or a placebo. The CDR3 runs from the conserved cysteine through the conserved F or W. D genes are given only for firm matches. Expanded clones are given a class, and other clones once, few, many or no size at all.

D gene	clone size	J gene	V gene	CDR3 protein	CDR3 DNA
-	-	TRBJ2-3	TRBV6-2/TRBV6-3	CASSQDWEGDTQYF	TGTGCCAGCAGTCAAGACTGGGAAGGGGATACGCAGTATTTT
-	-	TRBJ1-2	TRBV7-9	CASSQNNPSGANYGYTF	TGTGCCAGCAGCCAGAACAACCCTTCGGGGGCGAACTATGGCTACACCTTC
-	-	TRBJ1-1	TRBV20-1	CSLGKAFF	TGCAGTTTGGGGAAGGCTTTCTTT
-	-	TRBJ2-7	TRBV9	CASSVVPDTYEQYF	TGTGCCAGCAGCGTAGTCCCGGACACCTACGAGCAGTACTTC
-	-	TRBJ1-4	TRBV5-1	CASSRSDGEKLFF	TGCGCCAGCAGCCGCTCGGACGGAGAAAAACTGTTTTTT
TRBD1	-	TRBJ1-6	TRBV30	CAWNPGQYYSPLHF	TGTGCCTGGAACCCGGGACAGTACTATTCACCCCTCCACTTT
-	once	TRBJ2-1	TRBV14	CASSQRGASGNEQFF	TGTGCCAGCAGCCAACGTGGGGCGAGTGGCAATGAGCAGTTCTTC
-	-	TRBJ1-5	TRBV28	CASSPRFSWTVGQPQHF	TGTGCCAGCAGTCCCCGTTTCAGTTGGACTGTCGGTCAGCCCCAGCATTTT
-	-	TRBJ1-1	TRBV6-5	CASSLREDTEAFF	TGTGCCAGCAGTCTCAGGGAGGACACTGAAGCTTTCTTT
TRBD1	few	TRBJ1-2	TRBV19	CASSTGQLLGYTF	TGTGCCAGTAGCACGGGACAGCTCCTGGGCTACACCTTC
-	-	TRBJ2-3	TRBV7-9	CASTKSGSTDTQYF	TGTGCCAGCACCAAATCAGGTAGCACAGATACGCAGTATTTT
-	-	TRBJ1-3	TRBV23-1	CASSQFTGLKSGNTIYF	TGCGCCAGCAGTCAATTTACAGGGCTGAAGTCTGGAAACACCATATATTTT
TRBD1	-	TRBJ1-1	TRBV18	CASSLGQGGTEAFF	TGTGCCAGCTCCTTGGGACAGGGGGGCACTGAAGCTTTCTTT